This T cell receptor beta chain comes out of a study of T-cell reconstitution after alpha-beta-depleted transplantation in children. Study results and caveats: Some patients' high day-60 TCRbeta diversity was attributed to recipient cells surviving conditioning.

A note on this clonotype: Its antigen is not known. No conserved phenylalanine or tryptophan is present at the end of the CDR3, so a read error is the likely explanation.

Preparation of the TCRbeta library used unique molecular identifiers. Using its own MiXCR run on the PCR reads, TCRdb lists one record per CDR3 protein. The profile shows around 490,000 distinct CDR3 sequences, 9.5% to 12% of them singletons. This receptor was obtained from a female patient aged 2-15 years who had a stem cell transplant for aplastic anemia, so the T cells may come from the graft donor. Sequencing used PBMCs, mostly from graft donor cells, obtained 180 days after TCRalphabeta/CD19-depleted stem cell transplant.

The CDR3 spells CSARTGTSGRGGELFL. In nucleotides, the CDR3 is TGCAGTGCTAGGACTGGGACTAGCGGGCGAGGCGGGGAGCTGTTTTTA. The rearrangement joins TRBV20-1 to TRBJ2-2, with 12 bases identical to TRBD2. V lost 3 bases to trimming and J lost 7 bases; unmatched junction nucleotides: 9. CDR1 DFQATT and CDR2 SNEGSKA come from the germline V gene (reference sequence). The CDR3 contains 16 residues.